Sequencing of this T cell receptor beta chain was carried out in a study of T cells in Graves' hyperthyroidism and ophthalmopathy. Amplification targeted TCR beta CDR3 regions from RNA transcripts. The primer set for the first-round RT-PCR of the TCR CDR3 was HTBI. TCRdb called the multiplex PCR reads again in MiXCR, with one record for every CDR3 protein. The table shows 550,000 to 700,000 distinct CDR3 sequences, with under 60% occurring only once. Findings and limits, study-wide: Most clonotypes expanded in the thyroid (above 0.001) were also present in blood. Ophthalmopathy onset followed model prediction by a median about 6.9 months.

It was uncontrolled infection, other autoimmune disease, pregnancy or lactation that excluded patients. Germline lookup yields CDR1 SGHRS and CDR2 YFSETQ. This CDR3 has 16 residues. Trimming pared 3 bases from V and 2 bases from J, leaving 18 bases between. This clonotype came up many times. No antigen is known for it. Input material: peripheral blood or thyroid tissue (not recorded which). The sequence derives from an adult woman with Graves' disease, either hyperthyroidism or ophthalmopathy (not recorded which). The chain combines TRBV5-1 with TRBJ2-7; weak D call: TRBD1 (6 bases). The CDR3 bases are TGCGCCAGCAGCTGGGGCCAGGGGTTTCTGCCCTACGAGCAGTACTTC. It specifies CASSWGQGFLPYEQYF.